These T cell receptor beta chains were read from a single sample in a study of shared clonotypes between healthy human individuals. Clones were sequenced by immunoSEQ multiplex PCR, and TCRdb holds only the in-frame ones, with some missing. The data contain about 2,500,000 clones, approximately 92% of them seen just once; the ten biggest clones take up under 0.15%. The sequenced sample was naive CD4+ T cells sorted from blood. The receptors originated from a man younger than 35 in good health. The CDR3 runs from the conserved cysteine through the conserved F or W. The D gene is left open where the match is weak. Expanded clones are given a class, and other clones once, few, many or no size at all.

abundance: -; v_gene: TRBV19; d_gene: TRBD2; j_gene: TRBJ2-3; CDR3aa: CASSPTSGVNTQYF; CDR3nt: TGTGCCAGTAGCCCGACTAGCGGCGTTAATACGCAGTATTTT
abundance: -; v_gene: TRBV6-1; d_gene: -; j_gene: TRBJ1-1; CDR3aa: CASSEAGENTEAFF; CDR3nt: TGTGCCAGCAGTGAAGCTGGAGAAAACACTGAAGCTTTCTTT
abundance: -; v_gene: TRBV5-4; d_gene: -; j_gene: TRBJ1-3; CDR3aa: CASSLTGPGNTIYF; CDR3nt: TGTGCCAGCAGCTTGACAGGGCCCGGAAACACCATATATTTT
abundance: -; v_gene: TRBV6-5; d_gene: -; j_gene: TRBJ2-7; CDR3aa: CASSDTGLSYEQYF; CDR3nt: TGTGCCAGCAGTGACACGGGCCTATCCTACGAGCAGTACTTC
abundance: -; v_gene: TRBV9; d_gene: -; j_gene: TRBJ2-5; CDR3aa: CASTDREASKAQYF; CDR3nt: TGTGCCAGCACCGACAGGGAGGCGAGTAAGGCCCAGTACTTC
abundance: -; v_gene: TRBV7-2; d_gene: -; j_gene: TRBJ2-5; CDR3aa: CASSLGAPAQETQYF; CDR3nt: TGTGCCAGCAGCCTAGGGGCCCCCGCCCAAGAGACCCAGTACTTC
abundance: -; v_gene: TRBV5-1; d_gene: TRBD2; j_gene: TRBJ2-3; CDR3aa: CASRTSGGADTQYF; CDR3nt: TGCGCCAGCAGGACTAGCGGGGGGGCGGATACGCAGTATTTT
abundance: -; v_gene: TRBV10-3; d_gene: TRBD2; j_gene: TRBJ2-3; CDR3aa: CAIGTSGFTDTQYF; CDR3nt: TGTGCCATCGGGACTAGCGGTTTCACAGATACGCAGTATTTT
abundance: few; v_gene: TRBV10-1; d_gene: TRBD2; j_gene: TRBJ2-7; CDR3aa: CASSDYGLANGEQYF; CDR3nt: TGCGCCAGCAGTGACTATGGACTAGCGAACGGCGAGCAGTACTTC
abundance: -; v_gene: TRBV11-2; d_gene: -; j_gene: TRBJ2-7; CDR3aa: CASSLSSMTYEQYF; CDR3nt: TGTGCCAGCAGCCTCAGTTCTATGACCTACGAGCAGTACTTC
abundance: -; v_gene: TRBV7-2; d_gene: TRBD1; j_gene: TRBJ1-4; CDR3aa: CASSLSLQGAGEKLFF; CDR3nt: TGTGCCAGCAGCTTATCCCTTCAGGGGGCAGGTGAAAAACTGTTTTTT
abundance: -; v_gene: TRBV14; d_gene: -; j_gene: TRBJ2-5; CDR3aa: CASSQGRVGTQETQYF; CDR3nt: TGTGCCAGCAGCCAAGGGAGGGTGGGGACCCAAGAGACCCAGTACTTC
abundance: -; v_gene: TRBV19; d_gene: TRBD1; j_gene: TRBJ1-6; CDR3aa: CASSRGQGALGSPLHF; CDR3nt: TGTGCCAGTAGTCGAGGACAGGGGGCGTTAGGATCACCCCTCCACTTT
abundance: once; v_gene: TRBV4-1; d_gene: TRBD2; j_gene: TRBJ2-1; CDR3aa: CASSPRDTLTSGDYNEQFF; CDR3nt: TGCGCCAGCAGCCCCCGGGACACCTTGACTAGCGGCGATTACAATGAGCAGTTCTTC
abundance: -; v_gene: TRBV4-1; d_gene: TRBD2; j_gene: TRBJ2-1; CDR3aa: CASSHIRLAGVGNEQFF; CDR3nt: TGCGCCAGCAGCCACATTAGACTAGCGGGAGTAGGGAATGAGCAGTTCTTC
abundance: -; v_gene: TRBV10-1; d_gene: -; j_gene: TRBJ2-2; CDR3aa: CASSGGRQENTGELFF; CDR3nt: TGCGCCAGCAGCGGGGGGAGACAGGAGAACACCGGGGAGCTGTTTTTT
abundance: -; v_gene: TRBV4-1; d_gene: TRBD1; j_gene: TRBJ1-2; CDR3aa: CASSQAAGQGFFYGYTF; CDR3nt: TGCGCCAGCAGCCAAGCGGCAGGACAGGGTTTTTTCTATGGCTACACCTTC
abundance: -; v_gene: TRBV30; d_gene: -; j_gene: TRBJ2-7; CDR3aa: CAWSQDRPYEQYF; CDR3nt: TGTGCCTGGAGTCAGGACCGACCCTACGAGCAGTACTTC
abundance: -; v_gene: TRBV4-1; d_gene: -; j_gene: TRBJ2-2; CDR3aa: CASSPRQGQNTGELFF; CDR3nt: TGCGCCAGCAGCCCTCGGCAGGGACAGAACACCGGGGAGCTGTTTTTT
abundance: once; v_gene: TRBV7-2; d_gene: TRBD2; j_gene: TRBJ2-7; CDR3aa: CASSPGLAASYEQYF; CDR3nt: TGTGCCAGCAGCCCCGGGCTAGCGGCTTCCTACGAGCAGTACTTC
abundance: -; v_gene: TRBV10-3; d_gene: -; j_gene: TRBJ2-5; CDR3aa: CAISDGRAIEQYF; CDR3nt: TGTGCCATCAGTGATGGGAGAGCGATTGAGCAGTACTTC
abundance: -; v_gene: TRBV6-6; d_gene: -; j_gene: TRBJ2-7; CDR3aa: CASFSNSMGEQYF; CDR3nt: TGTGCCAGCTTTTCAAACAGTATGGGCGAGCAGTACTTC
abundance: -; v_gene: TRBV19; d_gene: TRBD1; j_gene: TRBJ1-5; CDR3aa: CASSRSGTGASAQPQHF; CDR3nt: TGTGCCAGTAGTCGATCCGGGACAGGGGCTAGCGCTCAGCCCCAGCATTTT
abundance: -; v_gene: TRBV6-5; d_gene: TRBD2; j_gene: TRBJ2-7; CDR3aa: CASSSSSGGYEQYF; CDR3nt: TGTGCCAGCAGTTCATCTAGCGGGGGCTACGAGCAGTACTTC
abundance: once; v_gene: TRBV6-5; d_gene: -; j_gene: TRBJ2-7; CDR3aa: CASSRQGDEQYF; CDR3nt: TGTGCCAGCAGTAGGCAAGGGGACGAGCAGTACTTC
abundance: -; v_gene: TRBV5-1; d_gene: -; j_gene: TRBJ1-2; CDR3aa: CASSLGQGVPSYGYTF; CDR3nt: TGCGCCAGCAGCTTGGGGCAGGGTGTTCCCTCTTATGGCTACACCTTC
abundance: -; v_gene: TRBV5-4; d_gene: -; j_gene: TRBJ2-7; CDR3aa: CASSQFSGSGYEQYF; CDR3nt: TGTGCCAGCAGCCAATTTAGTGGCTCCGGTTACGAGCAGTACTTC
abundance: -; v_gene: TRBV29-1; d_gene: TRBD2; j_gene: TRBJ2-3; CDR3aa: CSVGLAGSTDTQYF; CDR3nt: TGCAGCGTTGGGCTAGCGGGGAGCACAGATACGCAGTATTTT
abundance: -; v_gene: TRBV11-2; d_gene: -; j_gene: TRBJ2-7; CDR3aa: CASSLSSSLSYEQYF; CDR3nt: TGTGCCAGCAGCTTATCGTCTAGCCTCTCCTACGAGCAGTACTTC
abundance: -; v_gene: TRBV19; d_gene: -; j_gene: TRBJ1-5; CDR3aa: CASSTVGDFAGGQPQHF; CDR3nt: TGTGCCAGTAGTACGGTGGGGGACTTCGCCGGGGGTCAGCCCCAGCATTTT
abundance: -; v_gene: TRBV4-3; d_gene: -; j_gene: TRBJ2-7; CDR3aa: CASSRELGLHYEQYF; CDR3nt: TGCGCCAGCAGCCGCGAACTGGGACTTCACTACGAGCAGTACTTC
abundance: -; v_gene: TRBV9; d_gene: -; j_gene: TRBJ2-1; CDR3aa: CASSVMSEGSYNEQFF; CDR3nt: TGTGCCAGCAGCGTGATGTCAGAAGGGTCCTACAATGAGCAGTTCTTC
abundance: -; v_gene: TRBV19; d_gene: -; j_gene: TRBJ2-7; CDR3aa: CASSIGIEQYF; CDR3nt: TGTGCCAGTAGTATAGGTATCGAGCAGTACTTC
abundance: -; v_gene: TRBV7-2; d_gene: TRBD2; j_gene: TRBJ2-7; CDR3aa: CASSLGSGRYEQYF; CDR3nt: TGTGCCAGCAGCTTAGGGAGCGGGAGATACGAGCAGTACTTC
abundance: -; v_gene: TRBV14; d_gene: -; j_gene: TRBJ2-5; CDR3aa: CASSPRTSGEETQYF; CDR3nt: TGTGCCAGCAGCCCTAGAACGTCGGGGGAAGAGACCCAGTACTTC
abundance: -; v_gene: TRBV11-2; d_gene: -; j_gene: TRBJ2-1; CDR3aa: CASTQGFFKGGGSYNEQFF; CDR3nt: TGTGCCAGCACCCAGGGGTTCTTCAAGGGGGGCGGCTCCTACAATGAGCAGTTCTTC
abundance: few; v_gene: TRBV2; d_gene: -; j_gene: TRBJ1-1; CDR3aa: CASIRASREGAFF; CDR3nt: TGTGCCAGCATCAGGGCATCCCGGGAGGGAGCTTTCTTT
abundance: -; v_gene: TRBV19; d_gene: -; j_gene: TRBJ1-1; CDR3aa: CASSRDGKNTEAFF; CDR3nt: TGTGCCAGTAGTAGGGACGGAAAGAACACTGAAGCTTTCTTT
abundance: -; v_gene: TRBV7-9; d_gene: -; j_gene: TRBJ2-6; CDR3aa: CASSLDRGGGRANVLTF; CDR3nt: TGTGCCAGCAGCTTAGATAGAGGGGGGGGGAGGGCCAACGTCCTGACTTTC
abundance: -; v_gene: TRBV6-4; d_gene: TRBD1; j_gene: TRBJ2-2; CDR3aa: CASSAGTGGTGELFF; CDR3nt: TGTGCCAGCAGCGCCGGGACAGGTGGCACCGGGGAGCTGTTTTTT